The clone carrying this TCR beta chain was seen only a few times. Its matching antigen is unknown. The sample is drawn from a study of T-cell reconstitution after alpha-beta-depleted transplantation in children. Findings and caveats of the study: Surviving recipient T cells and thymic progenitors produced the high day-60 TCRbeta diversity seen in some patients. Alpha-beta T cells present about two months after transplant were reported to originate from several hundred expanded graft clones. By one year post-transplant, T-cell counts and diversity largely arose from T cells that were newly produced.

Preparing the TCRbeta library involved the use of unique molecular identifiers. From the PCR reads, TCRdb called clonotypes with MiXCR, one entry per CDR3 protein. The repertoire holds more than 400,000 distinct CDR3 sequences, with roughly an eighth as singletons. This TCR came from a female patient aged 2 to 10 who had a stem cell transplant for aplastic anemia, so the T cells may come from the graft donor. The sample consisted of PBMCs, mostly from graft donor cells, taken 180 days after TCRalphabeta/CD19-depleted stem cell transplant.

The DNA of the CDR3 is TGCAGTGCAAACGGACTAGTGAACACCGGGGAGCTGTTTTTT. Its protein is CSANGLVNTGELFF. The chain uses TRBV20-1 and TRBJ2-2, with 7 bases matching TRBD2. Per the germline V gene, CDR1 is DFQATT and CDR2 is SNEGSKA (reference sequence). The CDR3 sequence is 14 residues long. V lost 6 bases and J lost 1; bases outside the gene matches: 5.